Sequencing of this TCR beta chain was carried out in a study of blood T cells in healthy people across ages. It was with a sample-barcoded 5' primer and a J-beta primer mix that a second PCR of about 6 to 11 cycles was run. TCRdb reprocessed the 5' RACE reads via MiXCR and lists one record per CDR3 protein. Seen here are 1.5 million to 2 million distinct CDR3 sequences, about 50% observed once, and the top ten hold over 2%. The V segment lost 5 bases and the J segment 2 bases; nucleotides outside the gene matches: 3. The CDR3 spans 12 residues. CDR1 is DFQATT and CDR2 is SNEGSKA in the germline V gene (reference sequence). The study recruited healthy Caucasian donors from Russia who were aged roughly 6 to 95. In the case of this clonotype: What it recognizes is unknown.

Study-wide points: More naive CD4+ cells and higher diversity marked long-lived donors relative to aged donors. Possibly, changes in expanded clonotypes were confounded because donor CMV status was unknown.

The sequencing input was blood. The chain links TRBV20-1 to TRBJ2-7; TRBD2 matches at 7 bases. This receptor was identified in a woman between 40 and 55 years old in good health. The CDR3 region has the DNA TGCAGTGCTCGGACTAGGCCCTACGAGCAGTACTTC. Translated, it gives CSARTRPYEQYF.